One sample yielded the 21 T cell receptor beta chains listed below, sequenced in a study of T cells in localized non-small cell lung cancer. Sequencing used immunoSEQ multiplex PCR; TCRdb keeps in-frame clones, though not all of them. This table has 48,000 or so clones, about 80% appearing once. The source material was peripheral blood, sampled before any cancer treatment. These receptors were obtained from a man aged 35 to 69 with stage I squamous cell lung carcinoma.

The CDR3 nucleotides are TGTGCCAGCAGCCCCCGTTCCGGGACTGAAGCTTTCTTT. Amino acid sequence: CASSPRSGTEAFF. The chain uses TRBV6-5 and TRBJ1-1, with unresolved D. The CDR3 has 13 residues. V was pared by 6 bases and J by 5 bases, with 13 bases between. CDR1 MNHEY and CDR2 SVGAGI come from the germline V gene.

The rearrangement joins TRBV4-2 to TRBJ2-2, with D tentatively TRBD2 (6 bases). V lost 8 bases, J lost 2 bases, and 12 bases lay in between. The germline gives CDR1 LGHNA, CDR2 YNFKEQ. The CDR3 extends over 14 amino acids. The CDR3 spells CASQGLPNTGELFF. DNA of the CDR3: TGTGCCAGCCAGGGACTCCCAAACACCGGGGAGCTGTTTTTT.

This chain joins TRBV11-2 and TRBJ2-3, with 10 bases fitting TRBD2. Germline V CDR1 and CDR2: SGHAT, FQNNGV. The trim removed 4 bases at V and 2 bases at J, leaving 6 bases unmatched. The CDR3 has 16 residues. The DNA of the CDR3 is TGTGCCAGCAGCTCCGGACTAGCGGTCATCACAGATACGCAGTATTTT. Protein: CASSSGLAVITDTQYF.

The gene calls are TRBV6-6 and TRBJ1-1; TRBD1 aligns across 7 bases. The CDR3 runs 12 residues. J lost 7 bases, V lost 4 bases, and 3 bases had no gene match. The germline gives CDR1 MNHNY, CDR2 SVGAGI (reference sequence). In nucleotides, the CDR3 is TGTGCCAGCAGTTTGCGGACAGGTGAAGCTTTCTTT. Translating gives CASSLRTGEAFF.

The V call is TRBV10-3, the J call TRBJ2-2, with D uncertain. The germline CDR1 and CDR2 sequences are ENHRY and SYGVKD. V lost 2 bases and J 0 bases, leaving 7 bases between the germline ends. The CDR3 consists of 15 residues. DNA of the CDR3: TGTGCCATCAGTGAGGCACCTACGAACACCGGGGAGCTGTTTTTT. It codes for CAISEAPTNTGELFF.

This chain joins TRBV7-8 and TRBJ1-2, with D hard to call. CDR1 SGHVS and CDR2 FQNEAQ come from the germline V gene. This CDR3 region has 12 residues. V was trimmed by 2 bases and J by 3 bases, leaving 4 bases between them. The CDR3 coding sequence is TGTGCCAGCAGCTTAAGAGACTATGGCTACACCTTC. This encodes CASSLRDYGYTF. The full variable domain, in which reference TRBV7-8 and TRBJ1-2 provide the parts outside the CDR3, is GAGVSQSPRYKVAKRGQDVALRCDPISGHVSLFWYQQALGQGPEFLTYFQNEAQLDKSGLPSDRFFAERPEGSVSTLKIQRTQQEDSAVYLCASSLRDYGYTFGSGTRLTVV.

This clone has a single count. The genes are TRBV30 and TRBJ2-5; a weak D match, TRBD2 (6 bases). The germline CDR1 and CDR2 sequences are GTSNPN and SVGIG (reference sequence). This CDR3 region has 13 residues. Trimming stripped 5 bases from V and 1 base from J, with 11 bases between. For the CDR3, the DNA is TGTGCCTGGGGGGGGACTTCCCAAGAGACCCAGTACTTC. This codes for CAWGGTSQETQYF.

The chain uses TRBV6-5 and TRBJ2-5; D remains unclear. There are 13 residues in the CDR3. CDR1 and CDR2 (germline): MNHEY, SVGAGI. V was clipped by 3 bases and J by 3 bases, with 8 bases between them. CDR3 amino acids: CASSYGVKETQYF. CDR3 nucleotide sequence: TGTGCCAGCAGTTATGGGGTAAAAGAGACCCAGTACTTC.

Only one count was recorded for this clone. J is TRBJ1-4 and V is TRBV6-5; 8 bases are shared with TRBD1. Germline lookup yields CDR1 MNHEY and CDR2 SVGAGI. Germline trimming cut 5 bases from V and 5 bases from J; bases unmatched to any gene: 4. The CDR3 contains 14 residues. The CDR3 loop is CASSPTGANEKLFF. CDR3 nucleotide sequence: TGTGCCAGCAGTCCGACAGGGGCGAATGAAAAACTGTTTTTT.

The chain is built from TRBV28 and TRBJ1-5, with D maybe TRBD1 (6 bases). CDR3 size: 16 residues. Trimming pared 5 bases from V and 0 bases from J, leaving 14 bases between. Germline-derived CDR1 and CDR2 are MDHEN and SYDVKM. The chain's CDR3 is CASSTSQGNSNQPQHF. The CDR3 bases are TGTGCCAGCAGTACCTCACAGGGAAATAGCAATCAGCCCCAGCATTTT.

The chain links TRBV9 to TRBJ2-5, with D hard to call. Trimming stripped 0 bases from V and 5 bases from J, with 8 bases between. The germline CDR1 and CDR2 sequences are SGDLS and YYNGEE. The CDR3 runs 13 residues. The CDR3 reads CASSVGGSETQYF. CDR3 nucleotides: TGTGCCAGCAGCGTAGGCGGTTCCGAGACCCAGTACTTC.

The chain uses TRBV7-9 and TRBJ1-5, with D hard to call. The CDR3 has 12 amino acids. V dropped 2 bases and J dropped 8 bases, with 7 bases sitting between them. Per the germline V gene, CDR1 is SEHNR and CDR2 is FQNEAQ (reference sequence). The CDR3 reads CASSLWAEPQHF. The CDR3 DNA reads TGTGCCAGCAGCTTATGGGCCGAGCCCCAGCATTTT.

The chain recombines TRBV14 with TRBJ2-3; unclear D gene. The CDR3 covers 16 residues. Germline V gene data show CDR1 as SGHDN and CDR2 as FVKESK. Trimming stripped 0 bases from V and 1 base from J, with 11 bases between. CDR3 sequence reads: CASSQEDFYRTDTQYF. Here the CDR3 DNA reads TGTGCCAGCAGCCAAGAAGACTTTTATCGCACAGATACGCAGTATTTT.

The chain joins TRBV27 to TRBJ2-7, with D possibly being TRBD2 (5 bases). The V gene lost 5 bases and the J gene lost 3 bases, with 20 bases spanning the gap. Germline loops: CDR1 MNHEY, CDR2 SMNVEV (reference sequence). The length of the CDR3 is 16 residues. For the CDR3, the DNA is TGTGCCAGCAGTCACCAGAGAGGGATTACTAACTACGAGCAGTACTTC. Protein: CASSHQRGITNYEQYF.

The V call is TRBV28, the J call TRBJ2-6, with no clear D. Germline values: CDR1 MDHEN, CDR2 SYDVKM. The CDR3 has 12 amino acids. Trimming removed 6 bases at V and 3 bases at J, with 3 bases between. CDR3 protein: CASRGGANVLTF. Here the CDR3 DNA reads TGTGCCAGCAGAGGTGGGGCCAACGTCCTGACTTTC.

This clone was recorded once. V is TRBV19 and J is TRBJ1-2, with D maybe TRBD1 (6 bases). V lost 5 bases to trimming and J lost 8 bases, with 18 bases between them. CDR1 is LNHDA, CDR2 SQIVND, per germline (reference sequence). The CDR3 contains 14 residues. The CDR3 spells CASSPETGPRGYTF. Here the CDR3 DNA reads TGTGCCAGTAGTCCGGAGACAGGTCCTCGGGGCTACACCTTC.

V gene TRBV7-2 combines with J gene TRBJ2-2; the D call may be TRBD1 or TRBD2 (6 bases each). The CDR3 extends over 15 amino acids. V was clipped by 2 bases and J by 5 bases, with 12 bases between them. Germline CDR1 and CDR2: SGHTA and FQGNSA. CDR3 sequence (DNA): TGTGCCAGCAGCTTAAGGGGGGCTAGTACCGGGGAGCTGTTTTTT. Its translation is CASSLRGASTGELFF.

The V gene is TRBV4-3, the J gene TRBJ2-5; TRBD1 matches 8 bases. The V gene end was trimmed by 4 bases and the J gene end by 5 bases; junction bases not matched to a gene: 6. The germline CDR1 and CDR2 sequences are LGHNA and YSLEER. This CDR3 is 14 amino acids long. This CDR3 is CASSLNRGTETQYF. CDR3 DNA: TGCGCCAGCAGCCTCAACAGGGGGACGGAGACCCAGTACTTC.

This chain links TRBV6-1 with TRBJ2-1, with D perhaps matching TRBD2 (5 bases). This CDR3 has 13 amino acids. Germline V CDR1 and CDR2: MNHNS, SASEGT. Trimming shortened V by 8 bases and J by 6 bases, and 14 bases separated the two germline ends. CDR3 sequence reads: CASEGLGTNEQFF. The CDR3 DNA reads as TGTGCCAGCGAAGGACTTGGCACCAATGAGCAGTTCTTC.

This clone showed up just a few times. The V and J genes are TRBV7-3 and TRBJ2-1; 8 bases match TRBD2. Trimming cost V 2 bases and J 7 bases; bases outside gene matches: 7. Germline assignment: CDR1 SGHTA and CDR2 FQGTGA. This CDR3 is built from 15 residues. Written as DNA, the CDR3 is TGTGCCAGCAGCTTATCCAGCGGGGGATCGAATGAGCAGTTCTTC. Protein: CASSLSSGGSNEQFF.

The chain joins TRBV18 to TRBJ1-1; D is undetermined. The CDR3 consists of 15 residues. V lost 5 bases and J 1 base, leaving 14 bases between the germline ends. From germline, CDR1 is KGHSH and CDR2 LQKENI. CDR3 sequence reads: CASSSIDSSNTEAFF. The CDR3 nucleotides read TGTGCCAGCTCATCCATAGACTCCTCGAACACTGAAGCTTTCTTT.